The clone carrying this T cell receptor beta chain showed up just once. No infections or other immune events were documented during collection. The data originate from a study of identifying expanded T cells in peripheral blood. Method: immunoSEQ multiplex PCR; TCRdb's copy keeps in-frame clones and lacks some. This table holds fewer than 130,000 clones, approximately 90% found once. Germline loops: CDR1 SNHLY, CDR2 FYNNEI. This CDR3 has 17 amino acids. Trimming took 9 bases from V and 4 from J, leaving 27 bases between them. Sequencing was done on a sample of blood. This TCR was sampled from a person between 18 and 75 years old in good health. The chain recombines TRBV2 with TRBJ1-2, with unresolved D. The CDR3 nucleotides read TGTGCCAGGGGCCCCGGCCGGGGAAAGTGGTCCTCCTATGGCTACACCTTC. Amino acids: CARGPGRGKWSSYGYTF.